Many counts were recorded for the clone carrying this T cell receptor beta chain. This entry is derived from a study of T cells in Graves' hyperthyroidism and ophthalmopathy. RNA transcripts served as the template for amplifying TCR beta CDR3 regions. A first-round RT-PCR of the TCR CDR3 used the HTBI primer set. MiXCR was run by TCRdb on the multiplex PCR reads, yielding one entry per CDR3 protein. The table has over 300,000 distinct CDR3 sequences, approximately 14% seen once; the top ten hold roughly 9.6%. Graves' hyperthyroidism was deemed stable given no ophthalmopathy progression within 18 months. The study based diagnoses on clinical symptoms, serum thyroxine and TRAb, thyroid ultrasound and orbital computed tomography. Trimming left V 8 bases short and J 11 bases short, with 6 bases between. From germline, CDR1 is SNHLY and CDR2 FYNNEI. The CDR3 is made up of 8 amino acids.

The source material was blood. The rearrangement joins TRBV2 to TRBJ1-1, with D possibly TRBD1 on 5 matching bases. The clonotype was recovered from a woman aged 55-70 years with Graves' hyperthyroidism. The CDR3 DNA follows: TGTGCCAGCGGGGGGGCTTTCTTT. It encodes CASGGAFF.